This T cell receptor beta chain emerged from a study of blood T cell repertoires in COVID-19. Study summary: From the United States, Italy and Spain came samples of acute and convalescent COVID-19.

Germline V gives CDR1 MNHEY, CDR2 SVGAGI. The CDR3 covers 15 residues. Trimming shortened V by 6 bases and J by 8 bases, and 17 bases separated the two germline ends. Profiled with immunoSEQ multiplex PCR; TCRdb holds only in-frame clones, not every one. This sample has 70,000 or so clones, with about nine tenths found just once. The rearrangement uses TRBV6-5 and TRBJ1-6; D is possibly TRBD1 (5 bases). Specimen: peripheral blood. The receptor was derived from a woman older than 75 with active or convalescent COVID-19. The CDR3 sequence is CASRAPSGWDSPLHF. In DNA form, the CDR3 reads TGTGCCAGCAGGGCCCCGTCAGGGTGGGATTCACCCCTCCACTTT.